Listed below are T cell receptor beta chains from one sample, sequenced in a study of OX40 agonist ivuxolimab in advanced cancers. The assay was immunoSEQ multiplex PCR, and TCRdb's table has in-frame clones only and misses some. This repertoire shows approximately 18,000 clones, around 82% found once; its top ten account for over 2%. The sequences come from CD4+ or CD8+ T cells sorted from blood, collected in a trial of the OX40 agonist ivuxolimab. The receptors were gathered from an adult with an advanced solid tumor such as melanoma, head and neck, liver or kidney cancer. CDR3s include the opening cysteine and the closing phenylalanine or tryptophan. Each record gives: J gene, clone size, V gene, D gene, CDR3 DNA, CDR3 protein. The D gene is left open where the match is weak. Clone size, where shown, is once, few, many, or a class for clones that have expanded.

>TRBJ2-5|.|TRBV5-1|.
TGCGCCAGCAGCCCGGCCCAAGAGACCCAGTACTTC
CASSPAQETQYF
>TRBJ2-7|once|TRBV6-1|.
TGTGCCAGCTCTCTAGGGTCAAACTACGAGCAGTACTTC
CASSLGSNYEQYF
>TRBJ2-1|.|TRBV4-1|.
TGCGCCAGCAGCCAAGTAAACATGGTCTCCTACAATGAGCAGTTCTTC
CASSQVNMVSYNEQFF
>TRBJ2-5|.|TRBV11-2|.
TGTGCCAGCAGCTTAGTCATCGGCACGCCTCAAGAGACCCAGTACTTC
CASSLVIGTPQETQYF
>TRBJ2-5|.|TRBV4-1|.
TGCGCCAGCAGCCATCCGCTGCAGGGTCGGCCCCAGTACTTC
CASSHPLQGRPQYF
>TRBJ1-6|once|TRBV5-1|.
TGCGCCAGCAGCTTGGAGGGGCTTTGGGGTAGACCCCTCCACTTT
CASSLEGLWGRPLHF
>TRBJ2-5|.|TRBV19|TRBD1
TGTGCCAGTAGTAAGACCGGGACAGAAGAGACCCAGTACTTC
CASSKTGTEETQYF
>TRBJ2-1|.|TRBV10-3|TRBD2
TGTGCCATCAGTGGACGGACTAGCGGGAGGATAGGTGAGCAGTTCTTC
CAISGRTSGRIGEQFF
>TRBJ2-2|.|TRBV19|.
TGTGCCAGTAGTTGGAAAACCGGGGAGCTGTTTTTT
CASSWKTGELFF
>TRBJ2-7|once|TRBV9|.
TGTGCCAGCAGCGTGGGCACGAACTCCTACGAGCAGTACTTC
CASSVGTNSYEQYF
>TRBJ1-1|.|TRBV27|.
TGTGCCAGCATGCAGTACTTAGCCCGGGAGACTGAAGCTTTCTTT
CASMQYLARETEAFF
>TRBJ2-5|.|TRBV11-2|.
TGTGCCAGCAGCTTAGGGGTAGGGGGGGTGGAGACCCAGTACTTC
CASSLGVGGVETQYF
>TRBJ2-3|.|TRBV4-1|.
TGCGCCAGCAGCCAATCGATTACGAGCAGCACAGATACGCAGTATTTT
CASSQSITSSTDTQYF
>TRBJ2-3|few|TRBV14|TRBD1
TGTGCCAGCAGCCACAGGGGGCGCGGAGATACGCAGTATTTT
CASSHRGRGDTQYF
>TRBJ1-5|.|TRBV18|.
TGTGCCAGCTCACCAGGTCTCGGGAATCAGCCCCAGCATTTT
CASSPGLGNQPQHF
>TRBJ2-7|.|TRBV16|TRBD1
TGTGCCAGCAGCCAATCCCGGACAGGGCGTAGCGAGCAGTACTTC
CASSQSRTGRSEQYF
>TRBJ2-6|.|TRBV7-9|.
TGTGCCAGCAGCTACCTGACAGGTACAAGCTCTGGGGCCAACGTCCTGACTTTC
CASSYLTGTSSGANVLTF
>TRBJ1-4|.|TRBV28|TRBD1
TGTGCCAGCAGTTCCGGGACAGGGATTGAAAAACTGTTTTTT
CASSSGTGIEKLFF
>TRBJ2-1|.|TRBV27|TRBD2
TGTGCCAGCAGTTTAGTACTAGCGAGTTACAATGAGCAGTTCTTC
CASSLVLASYNEQFF
>TRBJ1-3|.|TRBV30|.
TGTGCCTGGAGTATACAAGGAAACACCATATATTTT
CAWSIQGNTIYF
>TRBJ2-2|.|TRBV6-6|TRBD1
TGTGCCAGCAGTCATCACAGGGGTCGGACCGGGGAGCTGTTTTTT
CASSHHRGRTGELFF